The rows below give T cell receptor beta chains drawn from one sample of a study of identical twins. TCRdb ran MiXCR on the 5' RACE reads and lists one entry per CDR3 protein. The sample lists roughly 500,000 distinct CDR3 sequences, about 20% occurring once. These sequences were also reported in another study, on T cells expressing NK-cell markers.

The sample consisted of CD4+ T cells sorted from blood. The receptor set was obtained from a woman in her late teens or twenties in good health. Both conserved end residues are part of each CDR3.

CDR3 length | J gene | V gene | CDR3 protein
15 | TRBJ2-7 | TRBV2 | CASSGVERGASEQYF
18 | TRBJ2-5 | TRBV15 | CATSRGGLAGVRVETQYF
14 | TRBJ2-3 | TRBV12-3/TRBV12-4 | CASRILALTDTQYF
13 | TRBJ2-5 | TRBV20-1 | CSARRGARETQYF
14 | TRBJ2-7 | TRBV12-3/TRBV12-4 | CASSLGGAVYEQYF
18 | TRBJ2-4 | TRBV4-3 | CASSQGLAGRLAKNIQYF
16 | TRBJ2-1 | TRBV7-9 | CASSLARTYYYNEQFF
14 | TRBJ2-3 | TRBV7-9 | CASSLGRDTDTQYF
16 | TRBJ2-3 | TRBV6-2/TRBV6-3 | CASSYGRGWGTDTQYF
13 | TRBJ1-2 | TRBV7-2 | CASSKRDGYGYTF
16 | TRBJ2-1 | TRBV5-1 | CASSGGGSGPLHEQFF
11 | TRBJ1-2 | TRBV29-1 | CSGGTGNGYTF
16 | TRBJ2-2 | TRBV20-1 | CSARDVGRGHTGELFF
13 | TRBJ2-7 | TRBV20-1 | CSAWVPVRSEQYF
12 | TRBJ2-5 | TRBV29-1 | CSVGAGSETQYF
13 | TRBJ2-5 | TRBV27 | CASGPGTQETQYF
15 | TRBJ2-3 | TRBV5-1 | CASSFQAGGTDTQYF
17 | TRBJ2-2 | TRBV10-3 | CAISASGGARSTGELFF
16 | TRBJ1-6 | TRBV5-1 | CASSLFLGLRDSPLHF
13 | TRBJ2-5 | TRBV20-1 | CSASLTGQETQYF
14 | TRBJ2-3 | TRBV12-3/TRBV12-4 | CASSSRLEGDTQYF
15 | TRBJ1-5 | TRBV20-1 | CSVRTDPGANQPQHF
14 | TRBJ1-1 | TRBV20-1 | CSAKGETPNTEAFF
16 | TRBJ1-5 | TRBV6-1 | CASTPTSGGRSWPQHF
14 | TRBJ2-5 | TRBV6-5 | CASSYSGRGETQYF
17 | TRBJ1-6 | TRBV18 | CASSPAIGQGTNSPLHF
13 | TRBJ1-1 | TRBV7-2 | CASSLKVLLAAFF
14 | TRBJ2-1 | TRBV20-1 | CSARGGTSYNEQFF
14 | TRBJ2-7 | TRBV7-8 | CASSLAHGGSEQYF
15 | TRBJ2-1 | TRBV12-3/TRBV12-4 | CASSLGQTNYNEQFF
13 | TRBJ2-3 | TRBV20-1 | CSADTGTGDTQYF
16 | TRBJ2-1 | TRBV5-1 | CASSQLSGRAFNEQFF
14 | TRBJ2-1 | TRBV7-2 | CASSLGVGNNEQFF
15 | TRBJ1-2 | TRBV18 | CASSPATETNYGYTF
14 | TRBJ2-1 | TRBV10-3 | CAISRDKSYSEQFF
14 | TRBJ2-1 | TRBV6-5 | CASSYGSPGNEQFF
12 | TRBJ2-4 | TRBV12-3/TRBV12-4 | CASSFEGNIQYF
15 | TRBJ2-1 | TRBV4-3 | CASSQIRGTAREQFF
15 | TRBJ2-7 | TRBV20-1 | CSAREMGQGNYEQYF
14 | TRBJ2-7 | TRBV3-1 | CASSPLASRGEQYF
12 | TRBJ1-1 | TRBV7-8 | CADQDWNTEAFF
12 | TRBJ2-7 | TRBV10-3 | CAIRGDGYEQYF
14 | TRBJ1-5 | TRBV12-3/TRBV12-4 | CASSLWGLNQPQHF
13 | TRBJ2-3 | TRBV20-1 | CSARTSVADTQYF
14 | TRBJ1-1 | TRBV20-1 | CSARDVLEGTEAFF
14 | TRBJ2-3 | TRBV20-1 | CSARTASGTDTQYF
14 | TRBJ1-1 | TRBV20-1 | CSASRTGRNTEAFF
16 | TRBJ2-7 | TRBV20-1 | CSASDLSGTAPYEQYF
15 | TRBJ1-5 | TRBV28 | CASSLGYSQNQPQHF
14 | TRBJ2-5 | TRBV18 | CASSRGKDQETQYF
15 | TRBJ2-7 | TRBV5-1 | CASSRTSGTIYEQYF
17 | TRBJ2-2 | TRBV6-1 | CASGRLGGRARTGELFF
13 | TRBJ2-7 | TRBV7-2 | CASSSGQGTEQYF
13 | TRBJ2-5 | TRBV12-3/TRBV12-4 | CASSLGNRETQYF
14 | TRBJ1-1 | TRBV6-5 | CASSYGGGWTEAFF
12 | TRBJ2-1 | TRBV3-1 | CASSQWGGEQFF
15 | TRBJ1-6 | TRBV5-5 | CASSLNRAPGSPLHF
16 | TRBJ1-4 | TRBV14 | CASSHAAQGIQEKLFF
13 | TRBJ1-5 | TRBV6-1 | CASGGAAYQPQHF